The rows below give T cell receptor beta chains drawn from one sample of a study of blood T cell repertoires in COVID-19. TCRdb's copy holds only in-frame clones and misses some; the assay was immunoSEQ multiplex PCR. The sample includes tens of thousands of clones, under 90% of them seen just once. Sequenced input: peripheral blood. The origin of the receptors is a man in his sixties with acute or convalescent COVID-19. Each CDR3 is given with its conserved first and last residue. Each record gives: clone size, CDR3 length, D gene, J gene, V gene, CDR3 protein, CDR3 DNA. A D gene is named only where the DNA matches it firmly. Expanded clones are given a class, and other clones once, few, many or no size at all.

NA 14 NA TRBJ1-4 TRBV10-3 CAISVGRSNEKLFF TGTGCCATCAGTGTTGGCAGGTCTAATGAAAAACTGTTTTTT
NA 15 TRBD1 TRBJ1-6 TRBV5-1 CASSLEGQLSSPLHF TGCGCCAGCAGCTTAGAGGGACAGCTATCTTCACCCCTCCACTTT
NA 14 TRBD2 TRBJ2-7 TRBV6-2/TRBV6-3 CASRPPGGRFEQYF TGTGCCAGCAGGCCTCCGGGGGGGCGTTTCGAGCAGTACTTC
NA 14 NA TRBJ1-5 TRBV29-1 CSVRWAGGNQPQHF TGCAGCGTTAGGTGGGCAGGGGGCAATCAGCCCCAGCATTTT
once 12 NA TRBJ2-7 TRBV6-6 CASSPGTYEQYF TGTGCCAGCAGTCCAGGGACCTACGAGCAGTACTTC
NA 16 NA TRBJ1-3 TRBV13 CASSLWEGPSGNTIYF TGTGCCAGCAGCTTATGGGAGGGCCCCTCTGGAAACACCATATATTTT
NA 15 TRBD1 TRBJ1-3 TRBV7-9 CASSPGTGSWNTIYF TGTGCCAGCAGCCCGGGGACAGGGTCCTGGAACACCATATATTTT
NA 14 NA TRBJ1-2 TRBV14 CASSQGGALYGYTF TGTGCCAGCAGCCAAGGCGGGGCCCTCTATGGCTACACCTTC
NA 14 TRBD1 TRBJ1-1 TRBV4-1 CASSRDRVNTEAFF TGCGCCAGCAGCCGGGACAGGGTAAACACTGAAGCTTTCTTT
NA 13 TRBD2 TRBJ2-3 TRBV19 CASSLGLADTQYF TGTGCCAGTAGTCTCGGACTAGCAGATACGCAGTATTTT
NA 15 TRBD1 TRBJ1-1 TRBV9 CASSAQGVKATEAFF TGTGCCAGCAGCGCTCAGGGGGTTAAAGCCACTGAAGCTTTCTTT
NA 13 NA TRBJ1-2 TRBV27 CASSLWAGDGYTF TGTGCCAGCAGTTTATGGGCAGGGGATGGCTACACCTTC
NA 18 NA TRBJ2-7 TRBV21-1 CASSTGRGGTGRHGEQYF TGTGCCAGCAGTACCGGACGGGGGGGGACAGGGCGGCACGGCGAGCAGTACTTC
NA 18 TRBD1 TRBJ2-7 TRBV11-2 CASSPLGRDRGRAYEQYF TGTGCCAGCAGCCCATTAGGGAGAGACAGGGGGAGAGCCTACGAGCAGTACTTC
NA 14 TRBD1 TRBJ2-7 TRBV6-6 CASSAPGQGAVQYF TGTGCCAGCAGTGCCCCGGGACAGGGGGCCGTGCAGTACTTC
NA 15 TRBD1 TRBJ2-1 TRBV9 CASSPRQGSYNEQFF TGTGCCAGCAGCCCCCGACAGGGCTCCTACAATGAGCAGTTCTTC
NA 18 TRBD1 TRBJ2-2 TRBV5-1 CASSLKGTGDTNTGELFF TGCGCCAGCAGCTTGAAGGGAACAGGGGATACGAACACCGGGGAGCTGTTTTTT
NA 15 NA TRBJ2-3 TRBV5-1 CASSPETGGTDTQYF TGCGCCAGCAGCCCGGAGACAGGCGGCACAGATACGCAGTATTTT
few 15 TRBD1 TRBJ1-3 TRBV18 CASSPGTGPGNTIYF TGTGCCAGCTCACCAGGGACAGGGCCGGGAAACACCATATATTTT
NA 16 NA TRBJ1-3 TRBV9 CASSLSTGGTGNTIYF TGTGCCAGCAGCCTCTCGACAGGCGGAACGGGAAACACCATATATTTT
NA 13 TRBD1 TRBJ1-5 TRBV2 CATSGQYNQPQHF TGTGCCACCTCGGGACAGTACAATCAGCCCCAGCATTTT
NA 15 NA TRBJ1-1 TRBV10-2 CASSDFTREGTEAFF TGCGCCAGCAGTGACTTTACCAGGGAAGGGACTGAAGCTTTCTTT
NA 15 NA TRBJ1-1 TRBV3-1/TRBV3-2 CASSQRGQPNTEAFF TGTGCCAGCAGCCAACGTGGGCAGCCGAACACTGAAGCTTTCTTT
NA 16 NA TRBJ2-4 TRBV19 CASSIMGGEAKNIQYF TGTGCCAGTAGTATTATGGGTGGGGAGGCCAAAAACATTCAGTACTTC
NA 15 NA TRBJ2-2 TRBV18 CASSPVTGNTGELFF TGTGCCAGCTCACCAGTGACAGGGAACACCGGGGAGCTGTTTTTT
NA 14 TRBD1 TRBJ2-1 TRBV11-3 CASSRQGGSNEQFF TGTGCCAGCAGCCGACAGGGTGGATCGAATGAGCAGTTCTTC
NA 13 TRBD1 TRBJ1-1 TRBV5-8 CASSYRGQTEAFF TGTGCCAGCAGCTACAGGGGCCAGACTGAAGCTTTCTTT
once 13 TRBD1 TRBJ2-2 TRBV24-1 CATGQGNTGELFF TGTGCCACCGGACAGGGGAACACCGGGGAGCTGTTTTTT
NA 14 TRBD1 TRBJ1-4 TRBV25-1 CASRGDRHNEKLFF TGTGCCAGCAGAGGGGACAGGCATAATGAAAAACTGTTTTTT
NA 16 NA TRBJ2-2 TRBV19 CASSALQAGVTGELFF TGTGCCAGTAGTGCCTTACAGGCTGGGGTCACCGGGGAGCTGTTTTTT
NA 12 NA TRBJ1-2 TRBV3-1/TRBV3-2 CASREGRDGYTF TGTGCCAGCAGGGAGGGGCGGGATGGCTACACCTTC
once 14 NA TRBJ1-6 TRBV6-5 CASTRQGSGSPLHF TGTGCCAGCACCCGGCAAGGCAGCGGATCACCCCTCCACTTT
NA 17 NA TRBJ1-6 TRBV5-6 CASSLGGRGIGNSPLHF TGTGCCAGCAGCTTGGGGGGCAGGGGTATCGGGAATTCACCCCTCCACTTT
few 16 NA TRBJ1-2 TRBV9 CASSVVSGRANYGYTF TGTGCCAGCAGCGTAGTAAGCGGGCGCGCTAACTATGGCTACACCTTC
NA 20 NA TRBJ2-7 TRBV9 CASSARGTAKIGGTSYEQYF TGTGCCAGCAGCGCTCGAGGGACAGCCAAAATAGGAGGGACATCCTACGAGCAGTACTTC
NA 14 NA TRBJ1-1 TRBV27 CASSSPGGWTEAFF TGTGCCAGCAGTAGCCCGGGGGGTTGGACTGAAGCTTTCTTT
NA 10 NA TRBJ1-1 TRBV2 CASSDREAFF TGTGCCAGCAGTGATAGAGAAGCTTTCTTT
NA 15 TRBD2 TRBJ2-2 TRBV5-1 CASSTSGDNTGELFF TGCGCCAGCAGTACTAGCGGGGATAACACCGGGGAGCTGTTTTTT
NA 16 NA TRBJ1-5 TRBV12-5 CASGLKTGIVNQPQHF TGTGCTAGTGGTTTGAAAACAGGGATAGTTAATCAGCCCCAGCATTTT
NA 15 NA TRBJ1-1 TRBV27 CASSTRGGSNTEAFF TGTGCCAGCAGTACCCGGGGTGGGTCAAACACTGAAGCTTTCTTT
NA 14 TRBD1 TRBJ1-4 TRBV5-1 CASSLTGDNEKLFF TGCGCCAGCAGCTTGACAGGGGATAATGAAAAACTGTTTTTT
NA 13 NA TRBJ1-4 TRBV2 CASSAGQFLKLFF TGTGCCAGCAGTGCTGGACAGTTCTTAAAACTGTTTTTT
NA 14 TRBD1 TRBJ1-1 TRBV6-5 CASSRDRFRPEAFF TGTGCCAGCAGCCGGGACAGGTTTCGCCCTGAAGCTTTCTTT
NA 12 NA TRBJ1-2 TRBV6-6 CASSPDSYGYTF TGTGCCAGCAGTCCAGACAGCTATGGCTACACCTTC
once 14 NA TRBJ1-2 TRBV21-1 CASSKGTGYLCYTF NA
NA 13 TRBD1 TRBJ1-4 TRBV7-9 CASSLGTGDKLFF TGTGCCAGCAGCTTGGGGACAGGGGACAAACTGTTTTTT
NA 15 TRBD2 TRBJ2-1 TRBV6-5 CASSRMTSGGGEQFF TGTGCCAGCAGTCGCATGACTAGCGGGGGGGGTGAGCAGTTCTTC
NA 14 NA TRBJ1-1 TRBV5-6 CASSLRGFGTEAFF TGTGCCAGCAGCTTGCGGGGTTTCGGCACTGAAGCTTTCTTT